These 25 T cell receptor beta chains originate from one sample sequenced in a study of T cell responses to AZD1222 COVID-19 vaccine. Assay used: immunoSEQ multiplex PCR; TCRdb lists only in-frame clones, some missing. Here the sample spans a few hundred thousand clones, just over 90% being singletons. Sequenced here: peripheral blood, sampled on day 0 of AZD1222 vaccination. These receptors came from an adult in good health.

The chain uses TRBV5-4 and TRBJ2-1, with 7 bases identical to TRBD2. There are 14 residues in the CDR3. Trimming removed 0 bases from V and 8 bases from J; junction bases left unmatched: 5. CDR1 and CDR2 from the germline V gene are SGHNT and YYREEE (reference sequence). The CDR3 nucleotides read TGTGCCAGCAGCTTGGGACTAGCTCTTCATGAGCAGTTCTTC. Translating gives CASSLGLALHEQFF.

V usage is TRBV27 and J usage is TRBJ1-5; a weak D match, TRBD1 (5 bases). Germline V gene data show CDR1 as MNHEY and CDR2 as SMNVEV (reference sequence). The CDR3 covers 15 residues. V was clipped by 3 bases and J by 4 bases, with 13 bases between them. CDR3 sequence (DNA): TGTGCCAGCAGTTTGGTCAGGGAAATTAATCAGCCCCAGCATTTT. Amino acids: CASSLVREINQPQHF.

The chain employs TRBV7-2 and TRBJ2-1, with 9 bases that match TRBD2. CDR1 is SGHTA, CDR2 FQGNSA, per germline. V dropped 3 bases and J dropped 0; count of bases not matched to a gene: 0. This CDR3 has 15 amino acids. DNA of the CDR3: TGTGCCAGCAGCTTTAGCGGGAGCTCCTACAATGAGCAGTTCTTC. Translating it yields CASSFSGSSYNEQFF. Complete variable domain (other parts from reference TRBV7-2 and TRBJ2-1): GAGVSQSPSNKVTEKGKDVELRCDPISGHTALYWYRQSLGQGLEFLIYFQGNSAPDKSGLPSDRFSAERTGGSVSTLTIQRTQQEDSAVYLCASSFSGSSYNEQFFGPGTRLTVL.

This sequence joins TRBV9 and TRBJ2-7, with 9 bases lining up with TRBD2. V gave up 0 bases and J gave up 9 bases; unmatched junction bases: 4. Germline CDR1 SGDLS, CDR2 YYNGEE. The CDR3 runs to 13 residues. In nucleotides, the CDR3 is TGTGCCAGCAGCGTAGACCCGACTAGCGGGCAGTACTTC. Translating gives CASSVDPTSGQYF.

V and J are TRBV18 and TRBJ1-3; TRBD1 might be the D (5 bases). V gave up 1 base and J gave up 0 bases, with 13 bases separating them. Germline V gene lookup returns CDR1 KGHSH and CDR2 LQKENI. This CDR3 has 17 residues. The CDR3 region has the DNA TGTGCCAGCTCACCACGAGGAAACAGGATCTCTGGAAACACCATATATTTT. Residues: CASSPRGNRISGNTIYF.

The chain employs TRBV19 and TRBJ2-1, with D uncertain. Between the trimmed V and J ends, which lost 3 bases and 8 bases, there was a span of 8 bases. The CDR3 covers 12 residues. Germline V gene data show CDR1 as LNHDA and CDR2 as SQIVND (reference sequence). The CDR3 DNA is TGTGCCAGTAGTATTCCCCCCGATGAGCAGTTCTTC. Its protein is CASSIPPDEQFF.

This clone was recorded only once. The V gene is TRBV12-3 or TRBV12-4, the J gene TRBJ1-2; maybe TRBD1 (6 bases). V dropped 6 bases and J dropped 8 bases, with 10 bases sitting between them. The CDR3 spans 11 residues. This CDR3 is CASRGAGGYTF. The DNA for the CDR3 is TGTGCCAGCAGGGGGGCCGGGGGCTACACCTTC.

This clone was detected a few times. V gene TRBV11-2 combines with J gene TRBJ1-1, with TRBD1 as a possible D gene (5 bases). CDR3 length: 15 residues. V dropped 4 bases and J dropped 5 bases, with 17 bases sitting between them. CDR1 and CDR2 (germline): SGHAT, FQNNGV. The CDR3 here is CASSWGRGSGTEAFF. CDR3 in DNA: TGTGCCAGCAGCTGGGGACGGGGCTCGGGGACTGAAGCTTTCTTT. The full variable domain, rest sourced from reference TRBV11-2 and TRBJ1-1, is EAGVAQSPRYKIIEKRQSVAFWCNPISGHATLYWYQQILGQGPKLLIQFQNNGVVDDSQLPKDRFSAERLKGVDSTLKIQPAKLEDSAVYLCASSWGRGSGTEAFFGQGTRLTVV.

CDR3 sequence reads: CAWTRGTYNEQFF. CDR3 in DNA: TGTGCCTGGACCCGGGGTACCTACAATGAGCAGTTCTTC. The J gene is TRBJ2-1, the V gene TRBV30; maybe TRBD2 (5 bases). The V end was cut by 4 bases, the J end by 2 bases, with 9 bases between. There are 13 residues in the CDR3. Germline V gives CDR1 GTSNPN, CDR2 SVGIG (reference sequence).

V and J are TRBV7-2 and TRBJ2-2, with a possible D match to TRBD2 (5 bases). V was shortened by 1 base and J by 6 bases, with 15 bases between the two germline ends. CDR1 is SGHTA and CDR2 is FQGNSA in the germline V gene. This CDR3 is 16 amino acids long. CDR3 loop: CASSLGRLAPSGELFF. Here the CDR3 DNA reads TGTGCCAGCAGCTTAGGGCGGCTAGCCCCCTCCGGGGAGCTGTTTTTT.

The CDR3 nucleotides read TGTGCCAGCAGCCTGCTAGGACCCTCATCGGGAGGCTACACCTTC. This sequence encodes CASSLLGPSSGGYTF. This chain connects TRBV7-2 to TRBJ1-2; no clear D gene. Looked up from germline, CDR1 is SGHTA and CDR2 is FQGNSA. V shed 5 bases and J shed 8 bases, with 21 bases lying between them. This CDR3 is built from 15 residues.

The CDR3 sequence: CASPLPRGTEAFF. The CDR3 DNA reads as TGTGCCAGCCCCCTCCCCCGGGGGACTGAAGCTTTCTTT. The chain joins TRBV19 to TRBJ1-1; TRBD1 is a possible D gene (5 bases). The V end lost 9 bases, the J end lost 5 bases, and 16 bases lay between the germline ends. The length of the CDR3 is 13 residues. The germline V gene encodes CDR1 LNHDA and CDR2 SQIVND (reference sequence).

The V gene is TRBV3-1 (or the pseudogene TRBV3-2), the J gene TRBJ2-1; 10 nucleotides line up with TRBD2. In germline, CDR1 is LGHDT, CDR2 YNNKEL (reference sequence). This CDR3 comprises 16 residues. V trimming: 1 base; J trimming: 7 bases; junction bases outside the gene matches: 7. Written as DNA, the CDR3 is TGTGCCAGCAGCCAAGTTTGGTCTAGCGGGGGAAATGAGCAGTTCTTC. Its protein product is CASSQVWSSGGNEQFF.

CDR3 nucleotide sequence: TGTGCCAGCAGCGTAGGCGCGGCGATCTCCTACGAGCAGTACTTC. Its translation is CASSVGAAISYEQYF. J is TRBJ2-7 and V is TRBV9; D gene unclear. The V end lost 0 bases, the J end lost 0 bases, and 10 bases lay between the germline ends. CDR1 is SGDLS, CDR2 YYNGEE, per germline. The CDR3 has 15 residues.

V usage is TRBV12-3 or TRBV12-4 and J usage is TRBJ1-1, with 7 bases fitting TRBD1. After removal of 2 bases from V and 4 bases from J, the junction contained 1 base not matched to a gene. This CDR3 spans 13 amino acids. The CDR3 sequence: CASSLNRGTEAFF. CDR3 sequence (DNA): TGTGCCAGCAGTTTAAACAGGGGCACTGAAGCTTTCTTT.

This clone was detected a few times. This chain joins TRBV7-9 and TRBJ2-3; maybe TRBD2 (5 bases). Germline lookup yields CDR1 SEHNR and CDR2 FQNEAQ (reference sequence). Between the trimmed V and J ends, which lost 2 bases and 5 bases, there was a span of 11 bases. The CDR3 sequence is 14 residues long. CDR3 sequence reads: CASSLQREGDTQYF. CDR3 sequence (DNA): TGTGCCAGCAGCTTACAGCGTGAGGGAGATACGCAGTATTTT.

The rearrangement joins TRBV7-3 to TRBJ2-1, with a tentative D call TRBD1 (5 bases). With 6 bases removed from V and 4 bases from J, the gap between germline ends came to 19 bases. Germline assignment: CDR1 SGHTA and CDR2 FQGTGA. The CDR3 totals 16 residues. This chain's CDR3 is CASSSDGAGRYNEQFF. Written as DNA, the CDR3 is TGTGCCAGCAGTTCCGATGGGGCAGGCCGATACAATGAGCAGTTCTTC. Based on the CDR3 plus reference TRBV7-3 and TRBJ2-1, the full variable domain is GAGVSQTPSNKVTEKGKYVELRCDPISGHTALYWYRQSLGQGPEFLIYFQGTGAADDSGLPNDRFFAVRPEGSVSTLKIQRTERGDSAVYLCASSSDGAGRYNEQFFGPGTRLTVL.

The chain combines TRBV2 with TRBJ2-1, with TRBD2 as a possible D gene (5 bases). There are 13 residues in the CDR3. Germline lookup yields CDR1 SNHLY and CDR2 FYNNEI. V was trimmed by 6 bases and J by 7 bases, leaving 13 bases between them. This CDR3 is CASSVGEWNEQFF. CDR3 nucleotide sequence: TGTGCCAGCAGCGTCGGGGAGTGGAATGAGCAGTTCTTC.

The CDR3 protein is CASSYERDSPLHF. The CDR3 DNA follows: TGTGCCAGCAGTTACGAGAGGGACTCACCCCTCCACTTT. The gene calls are TRBV6-5 and TRBJ1-6; D perhaps matches TRBD1 (5 bases). With 2 bases removed from V and 10 bases from J, the gap between germline ends came to 9 bases. Per the germline V gene, CDR1 is MNHEY and CDR2 is SVGAGI. The CDR3 runs to 13 residues.

This clone was detected once. The J gene is TRBJ2-2, the V gene TRBV5-1; 14 positions match TRBD2. The CDR3 is 19 amino acids. CDR1 SGHRS and CDR2 YFSETQ come from the germline V gene. Germline trimming cut 0 bases from V and 4 bases from J; bases unmatched to any gene: 8. The CDR3 sequence: CASSLVGTSGSVGTGELFF. The CDR3 DNA follows: TGCGCCAGCAGCTTGGTGGGGACTAGCGGGAGTGTTGGCACCGGGGAGCTGTTTTTT.

The chain recombines TRBV16 with TRBJ2-7, with D possibly TRBD1 on 6 matching bases. The CDR3 extends over 13 amino acids. Per the germline V gene, CDR1 is KGHSY and CDR2 is FQNENV. The ends were cut back, 2 bases at V and 7 bases at J, with 12 bases in the middle. The CDR3 sequence is CASSQDRSSEQYF. Written as DNA, the CDR3 is TGTGCCAGCAGCCAAGACAGGTCCTCGGAGCAGTACTTC. Full variable domain (outside the CDR3, taken from reference TRBV16 and TRBJ2-7): GEEVAQTPKHLVRGEGQKAKLYCAPIKGHSYVFWYQQVLKNEFKFLISFQNENVFDETGMPKERFSAKCLPNSPCSLEIQATKLEDSAVYFCASSQDRSSEQYFGPGTRLTVT.

Of note for this clone: At the DNA level, this CDR3 is encoded by other sequences in the same sample as well. The chain is built from TRBV28 and TRBJ2-7; no clear D. V lost 3 bases, J lost 0 bases, and 0 bases lay in between. The germline gives CDR1 MDHEN, CDR2 SYDVKM. The CDR3 has 11 amino acids. The CDR3 bases are TGTGCCAGCAGTTTCTCCTACGAGCAGTACTTC. Residues: CASSFSYEQYF.

The chain carries TRBV2 and TRBJ1-1; 8 bases agree with TRBD1. This CDR3 is 14 amino acids long. J lost 3 bases, V lost 5 bases, and 5 bases had no gene match. CDR1 and CDR2 from the germline V gene are SNHLY and FYNNEI. The CDR3 coding sequence is TGTGCCAGCAGTTACGGACAGGGCTACACTGAAGCTTTCTTT. Amino acids: CASSYGQGYTEAFF.

The chain has TRBV28 and TRBJ2-7; 7 bases match TRBD1. This CDR3 has 15 amino acids. V shed 5 bases, J shed 0 bases, and the junction held 7 bases outside the gene matches. Germline-derived CDR1 and CDR2 are MDHEN and SYDVKM. The CDR3 spells CASSRTGATSYEQYF. The CDR3 nucleotides are TGTGCCAGCAGTAGAACAGGGGCTACCTCCTACGAGCAGTACTTC.

The J gene is TRBJ2-5, the V gene TRBV7-9, with 9 bases lining up with TRBD2. V lost 3 bases and J lost 0; bases outside the gene matches: 2. Germline values: CDR1 SEHNR, CDR2 FQNEAQ (reference sequence). This CDR3 spans 15 amino acids. In DNA, the CDR3 is TGTGCCAGCAGCTTGACTAGCGGATACCAAGAGACCCAGTACTTC. Translating gives CASSLTSGYQETQYF.